A single T cell receptor (beta chain) is shown here with its context. The data were taken from a study of blood T cells in healthy people across ages. A second PCR of 7 to 11 cycles used a sample-barcoded 5' primer and a J-beta primer mix. TCRdb reprocessed the 5' RACE reads via MiXCR and lists one record per CDR3 protein. Of about 930,000 distinct CDR3 sequences in the sample, roughly 28% are singletons; the top ten hold 10%. Germline assignment: CDR1 SGHTA and CDR2 FQGNSA. The CDR3 loop spans 14 amino acids. The V end lost 9 bases, the J end lost 2 bases, and 14 bases lay between the germline ends. These same data were also listed under a study on T cells of mothers and their children.

The chain is built from TRBV7-2 and TRBJ2-1, with a possible D match to TRBD1 (5 bases). The TCR was taken from a woman aged 40 to 49 in good health. The sample comprised blood. CDR3 residues: CASFAAGPYNEQFF. Written as DNA, the CDR3 is TGTGCCAGTTTCGCGGCAGGGCCCTACAATGAGCAGTTCTTC.